The 27 T cell receptor beta chains below come from one sample, sequenced in a study of blood T cell repertoires in COVID-19. The repertoire was sequenced with immunoSEQ multiplex PCR; TCRdb's copy has only in-frame clones and lacks some. Among approximately 290,000 clones listed, around 91% were seen once. The sequencing sample was made of peripheral blood. The receptors derive from a woman aged 55-69 years with acute or convalescent COVID-19.

This chain uses TRBV6-2 or TRBV6-3 with TRBJ2-7, with TRBD2 matching over 12 bases. The V and J ends lost 6 bases and 0 bases, in that order; junction bases with no gene match: 3. This CDR3 has 15 residues. Germline CDR1 and CDR2: MNHEY and SVGEGT. The CDR3 sequence is CASSRLAGDSYEQYF. The CDR3 DNA follows: TGTGCCAGCAGCCGACTAGCGGGGGACTCCTACGAGCAGTACTTC.

A few counts support this clone. The gene calls are TRBV2 and TRBJ2-7; TRBD1 matches at 9 bases. V dropped 6 bases and J dropped 6; count of bases not matched to a gene: 12. The CDR3 has 15 residues. The V gene's germline CDR1 is SNHLY and CDR2 FYNNEI. For the CDR3, the DNA is TGTGCCAGCAGCCAGCAGGGACAGGGTAAATTCGAGCAGTACTTC. Its translation: CASSQQGQGKFEQYF.

The rearrangement links TRBV18 to TRBJ1-5, with 12 bases identical to TRBD1. Trimming cost V 3 bases and J 6 bases; bases outside gene matches: 6. This CDR3 has 16 residues. Looked up from germline, CDR1 is KGHSH and CDR2 is LQKENI. In nucleotides, the CDR3 is TGTGCCAGCTCACCCCCGGGACAGGGGGCACTTCAGCCCCAGCATTTT. The encoded protein is CASSPPGQGALQPQHF.

The rearrangement links TRBV24-1 to TRBJ1-5; D ambiguous. This CDR3 region has 12 residues. Trimming took 3 bases from V and 4 from J, leaving 3 bases between them. The germline CDR1 and CDR2 sequences are KGHDR and SFDVKD. Written as DNA, the CDR3 is TGTGCCACCAGTGATCGTAATCAGCCCCAGCATTTT. It yields the protein CATSDRNQPQHF.

This chain uses TRBV6-2 or TRBV6-3 with TRBJ2-4, with a possible D match to TRBD1 (6 bases). Germline V CDR1 and CDR2: MNHEY, SVGEGT. The CDR3 spans 14 residues. Trimming left V 5 bases short and J 6 bases short, with 14 bases between. In DNA form, the CDR3 reads TGTGCCAGCAGTACTGACAGGCCCAGAAACATTCAGTACTTC. Protein: CASSTDRPRNIQYF.

This clone has just a few counts. The chain uses TRBV3-1 (or the pseudogene TRBV3-2) and TRBJ1-1; 8 nucleotides align to TRBD1. Germline CDR1 reads LGHDT; CDR2 reads YNNKEL (reference sequence). This CDR3 comprises 15 residues. V lost 7 bases to trimming and J lost 5 bases; unmatched junction nucleotides: 12. The DNA for the CDR3 is TGTGCCAGCACCATAAATCAGGGGGCGGGGACTGAAGCTTTCTTT. It is translated as CASTINQGAGTEAFF.

The rearrangement joins TRBV5-1 to TRBJ2-3; possible D gene TRBD1, 6 bases. CDR3 length equals 17 residues. V was pared by 4 bases and J by 2 bases, with 20 bases between. From germline, CDR1 is SGHRS and CDR2 YFSETQ. The CDR3 DNA reads TGCGCCAGCAGCACCCGACAGGCCCAAAGGCTCACAGATACGCAGTATTTT. This encodes CASSTRQAQRLTDTQYF.

This chain connects TRBV28 to TRBJ2-7, with D perhaps TRBD1 (6 bases). Per the germline V gene, CDR1 is MDHEN and CDR2 is SYDVKM. The CDR3 length is 17 residues. The V gene lost 3 bases and the J gene lost 0 bases, with 18 bases spanning the gap. The CDR3 is CASSFSWTAPSSYEQYF. CDR3 in DNA: TGTGCCAGCAGTTTCTCCTGGACAGCTCCATCCTCCTACGAGCAGTACTTC.

The chain combines TRBV6-2 or TRBV6-3 with TRBJ1-1, with TRBD1 matching over 7 bases. The V and J ends lost 6 bases and 4 bases, in that order; junction bases with no gene match: 14. The CDR3 is 16 amino acids. Germline values: CDR1 MNHEY, CDR2 SVGEGT. CDR3 sequence: CASRYAGIQGGTEAFF. The CDR3 bases are TGTGCCAGCAGATACGCGGGGATTCAGGGGGGCACTGAAGCTTTCTTT.

This chain links TRBV6-1 with TRBJ1-5, with unresolved D. The CDR3 has 14 residues. The germline CDR1 and CDR2 sequences are MNHNS and SASEGT. V was cut by 3 bases and J by 7 bases, with 13 bases left in between. CDR3 in amino acids: CASSEALTGQPQHF. As DNA, the CDR3 is TGTGCCAGCAGTGAGGCTCTAACCGGGCAGCCCCAGCATTTT.

The V and J genes are TRBV7-3 and TRBJ2-7; 9 nucleotides line up with TRBD2. The CDR3 length is 16 residues. Per the germline V gene, CDR1 is SGHTA and CDR2 is FQGTGA. The V and J ends lost 5 bases and 2 bases, in that order; junction bases with no gene match: 10. The CDR3 DNA is TGTGCCAGCAGCCCCAAGGCGGGAGGGCCGACCTACGAGCAGTACTTC. Its translation is CASSPKAGGPTYEQYF.

This clone was seen once. The CDR3 region has the DNA TGTGCCAGCAGTGATGTGAGGAACACTGAAGCTTTCTTT. Its protein product is CASSDVRNTEAFF. The rearrangement joins TRBV2 to TRBJ1-1; no clear D gene. CDR3 size: 13 residues. V was clipped by 3 bases and J by 1 base, with 6 bases between them. Germline CDR1 reads SNHLY; CDR2 reads FYNNEI.

The sample holds a few counts of this clone. The rearrangement joins TRBV7-2 to TRBJ2-3; possible D gene TRBD1, 6 bases. Trimming removed 6 bases at V and 3 bases at J, with 19 bases between. The length of the CDR3 is 16 residues. Germline lookup yields CDR1 SGHTA and CDR2 FQGNSA. The CDR3 protein is CASSPQGIQFTDTQYF. For the CDR3, the DNA is TGTGCCAGCAGTCCACAGGGAATTCAGTTTACAGATACGCAGTATTTT. The complete variable domain, with remaining parts taken from reference TRBV7-2 and TRBJ2-3, reads GAGVSQSPSNKVTEKGKDVELRCDPISGHTALYWYRQSLGQGLEFLIYFQGNSAPDKSGLPSDRFSAERTGGSVSTLTIQRTQQEDSAVYLCASSPQGIQFTDTQYFGPGTRLTVL.

The V gene is TRBV28, the J gene TRBJ1-4; 7 bases fit TRBD1. CDR3 length: 13 amino acids. The germline gives CDR1 MDHEN, CDR2 SYDVKM. Losses at the gene ends were 9 bases for V and 8 bases for J; bases not matched to a gene: 9. Here the CDR3 reads CASAGTVPEKLFF. As DNA, the CDR3 is TGTGCCAGTGCCGGGACAGTCCCGGAAAAACTGTTTTTT.

This clone was detected once. CDR3 residues: CASSYPRDGNTEAFF. CDR3 coding DNA: TGTGCCAGCAGTTACCCCAGGGATGGGAACACTGAAGCTTTCTTT. The chain joins TRBV6-2 or TRBV6-3 to TRBJ1-1; tentative D call: TRBD1 (5 bases). V gave up 2 bases and J gave up 1 base, with 11 bases separating them. The CDR3 covers 15 residues. Germline assignment: CDR1 MNHEY and CDR2 SVGEGT.

The genes are TRBV4-2 and TRBJ2-7; TRBD1 matches at 8 bases. Germline V lookup: CDR1 LGHNA, CDR2 YNFKEQ. V was pared by 3 bases and J by 3 bases, with 7 bases of the junction left unmatched. This CDR3 has 15 amino acids. The CDR3 protein is CASSQAGTGDYEQYF. The CDR3 DNA sequence: TGTGCCAGCAGCCAGGCCGGGACAGGAGACTACGAGCAGTACTTC.

The rearrangement uses TRBV19 and TRBJ1-4; TRBD1 aligns across 9 bases. CDR1 is LNHDA and CDR2 is SQIVND in the germline V gene (reference sequence). This CDR3 is built from 14 residues. V dropped 5 bases and J dropped 7; count of bases not matched to a gene: 5. CDR3 region: CASSLQGAFEKLFF. In DNA form, the CDR3 reads TGTGCCAGTAGTTTACAGGGGGCGTTTGAAAAACTGTTTTTT.

The J gene is TRBJ1-2, the V gene TRBV5-4; the D is unclear. Germline V gene lookup returns CDR1 SGHNT and CDR2 YYREEE (reference sequence). This CDR3 has 14 residues. With 0 bases removed from V and 5 bases from J, the gap between germline ends came to 11 bases. In DNA form, the CDR3 reads TGTGCCAGCAGCTTGGCGCGGTTGGATTATGGCTACACCTTC. It encodes CASSLARLDYGYTF.

Written as DNA, the CDR3 is TGCGCCAGCAGCCTGGGTCACCAGGTCGATGGCTACACCTTC. Translation gives CASSLGHQVDGYTF. The chain couples TRBV5-1 to TRBJ1-2; D is undetermined. Trimming shortened V by 4 bases and J by 6 bases, and 16 bases separated the two germline ends. The CDR3 extends over 14 amino acids. Germline CDR1 and CDR2: SGHRS and YFSETQ.

Regarding this clone: One end of the junction is discordant with germline, which a read error may explain. The chain uses TRBV19 and TRBJ1-1; no clear D. The CDR3 runs 13 residues. Germline CDR1 is LNHDA and CDR2 is SQIVND (reference sequence). The CDR3 sequence: CASTAGRVVGLSF. The CDR3 DNA reads TGTGCCAGTACAGCGGGTAGGGTAGTGGGTCTTTCTTTT.

This chain uses TRBV6-2 or TRBV6-3 with TRBJ1-1, with no clear D. The CDR3 sequence is 14 residues long. CDR1 and CDR2 (germline): MNHEY, SVGEGT. V gave up 2 bases and J gave up 6 bases, with 13 bases separating them. The chain's CDR3 is CASSYEGVRAEAFF. CDR3 nucleotide sequence: TGTGCCAGCAGTTACGAGGGTGTTCGGGCTGAAGCTTTCTTT.

The chain couples TRBV11-1 to TRBJ2-5, with TRBD1 matching over 9 bases. CDR1 SGHAT and CDR2 FQDESV come from the germline V gene (reference sequence). V lost 5 bases to trimming and J lost 5 bases; unmatched junction nucleotides: 6. This CDR3 has 14 residues. The CDR3 is CASSHYRGRETQYF. The CDR3, as DNA: TGTGCCAGCAGCCACTACAGGGGGCGGGAGACCCAGTACTTC. Full variable domain (outside the CDR3, taken from reference TRBV11-1 and TRBJ2-5): EAEVAQSPRYKITEKSQAVAFWCDPISGHATLYWYRQILGQGPELLVQFQDESVVDDSQLPKDRFSAERLKGVDSTLKIQPAELGDSAMYLCASSHYRGRETQYFGPGTRLLVL.

The chain couples TRBV14 to TRBJ1-2, with TRBD1 identical over 7 bases. Germline-derived CDR1 and CDR2 are SGHDN and FVKESK. This CDR3 comprises 15 residues. V trimming: 4 bases; J trimming: 3 bases; junction bases outside the gene matches: 8. The CDR3 DNA is TGTGCCAGCAGCCGGAAGACAGGGTACGACTATGGCTACACCTTC. This sequence encodes CASSRKTGYDYGYTF.

The J gene is TRBJ2-3, the V gene TRBV7-9, with TRBD2 matching 9 bases. The length of the CDR3 is 14 residues. Per germline, CDR1 SEHNR and CDR2 FQNEAQ (reference sequence). Trimming took 5 bases from V and 4 from J; bases not matched to a gene: 4. The CDR3 coding sequence is TGTGCCAGCAGCGGGGGACTAGCTGCAGATACGCAGTATTTT. Protein: CASSGGLAADTQYF.

The table lists this clone with a count of one. V gene TRBV5-6 combines with J gene TRBJ1-2; no reliable D call. CDR1 is SGHDT, CDR2 YYEEEE, per germline. V lost 3 bases, J lost 0 bases, and 12 bases lay in between. This CDR3 is built from 15 residues. CDR3 sequence (DNA): TGTGCCAGCAGCTCGGGCCTCGGGGCTAACTATGGCTACACCTTC. Translating gives CASSSGLGANYGYTF.

The chain links TRBV9 to TRBJ1-5; D not certain. Germline loops: CDR1 SGDLS, CDR2 YYNGEE. V was trimmed by 0 bases and J by 2 bases, leaving 9 bases between them. This CDR3 spans 15 amino acids. The chain's CDR3 is CASSVGPEGNQPQHF. In DNA, the CDR3 is TGTGCCAGCAGCGTAGGACCGGAGGGCAATCAGCCCCAGCATTTT.

This chain links TRBV19 with TRBJ1-2; maybe TRBD1 (5 bases). In germline, CDR1 is LNHDA, CDR2 SQIVND (reference sequence). V lost 5 bases to trimming and J lost 4 bases, with 14 bases between them. The CDR3 contains 14 residues. CDR3 nucleotides: TGTGCCAGTAGTGGGGGGTTACAAGTCTATGGCTACACCTTC. Translation gives CASSGGLQVYGYTF.